Listed here are 28 T cell receptor beta chains from one sample, sequenced in a study of blood T cells in healthy people across ages. The use of a sample-barcoded 5' primer and a J-beta primer mix characterized a second PCR of 7 to 11 cycles. TCRdb independently ran MiXCR on the 5' RACE reads; one entry per CDR3 protein. The sample has 780,000 or so distinct CDR3 sequences, around a quarter seen once. These data also formed part of another study, on T cells of mothers and their children.

The material sequenced was blood. All receptors come from a boy aged 5-17 years in good health.

This clonotype has only a few counts. This chain links TRBV4-3 with TRBJ1-4; TRBD1 aligns across 7 bases. CDR3 length equals 17 residues. V gave up 4 bases and J gave up 0 bases; unmatched junction bases: 8. Germline CDR1 and CDR2: LGHNA and YSLEER. The CDR3 protein is CASSPGQPVATNEKLFF. The CDR3 DNA is TGCGCCAGCAGCCCGGGACAGCCGGTTGCAACTAATGAAAAACTGTTTTTT.

This clonotype was found a few times. A junction end diverges from the germline sequence, so it may reflect a read error. V is TRBV5-6 and J is TRBJ2-5, with D perhaps matching TRBD1 (5 bases). Per germline, CDR1 SGHDT and CDR2 YYEEEE. CDR3 length: 14 residues. The CDR3 coding sequence is TGTACCAGCAGCTTGGGGCAGATCCAAGAGACCCAGTACTTC. It is translated as CTSSLGQIQETQYF.

The chain couples TRBV25-1 to TRBJ2-1, with 8 bases that match TRBD2. Per the germline V gene, CDR1 is MGHDK and CDR2 is SYGVNS. With 4 bases clipped from V and 9 bases from J, the junction kept 11 bases outside the gene matches. This CDR3 comprises 15 residues. The CDR3 is CASSGPGLGATEQFF. CDR3 DNA: TGTGCCAGCAGTGGACCGGGACTAGGGGCAACTGAGCAGTTCTTC.

The CDR3 coding sequence is TGTGCCAGCAACTCGGGACAGGGGAGGGATGAGCAGTTCTTC. The encoded protein is CASNSGQGRDEQFF. The chain joins TRBV2 to TRBJ2-5; 10 bases match TRBD1. The closer fit of TRBJ2-1 to the DNA end suggests the J call may be wrong. CDR3 length equals 14 residues. The germline V gene encodes CDR1 SNHLY and CDR2 FYNNEI.

This clonotype was seen a handful of times. The CDR3 DNA reads TGTGCCAGCACGGATAGCGGGAGGGCATACAATGAGCAGTTCTTC. Translating it yields CASTDSGRAYNEQFF. The rearrangement uses TRBV6-5 and TRBJ2-1, with 11 bases matching TRBD2. V shed 7 bases, J shed 4 bases, and the junction held 6 bases outside the gene matches. Germline V CDR1 and CDR2: MNHEY, SVGAGI. CDR3 length equals 15 residues.

This chain links TRBV9 with TRBJ2-6; D not resolved. This CDR3 contains 14 residues. V was trimmed by 4 bases and J by 2 bases, leaving 7 bases between them. The germline gives CDR1 SGDLS, CDR2 YYNGEE. The CDR3 loop reads CASSSEAGANVLTF. The CDR3 DNA is TGTGCCAGCAGCTCCGAGGCTGGGGCCAACGTCCTGACTTTC. Full variable domain (missing parts from reference TRBV9 and TRBJ2-6): DSGVTQTPKHLITATGQRVTLRCSPRSGDLSVYWYQQSLDQGLQFLIQYYNGEERAKGNILERFSAQQFPDLHSELNLSSLELGDSALYFCASSSEAGANVLTFGAGSRLTVL.

This rearrangement joins TRBV4-2 to TRBJ2-4; the D gene could be TRBD1 or TRBD2 (6 bases each). Germline lookup yields CDR1 LGHNA and CDR2 YNFKEQ. V was pared by 0 bases and J by 1 base, with 10 bases between. CDR3 length equals 16 residues. This chain's CDR3 is CASSQEGGGAKNIQYF. CDR3 DNA sequence: TGTGCCAGCAGCCAAGAGGGGGGCGGGGCCAAAAACATTCAGTACTTC.

This sequence joins TRBV12-3 or TRBV12-4 and TRBJ2-5, with D perhaps assigned TRBD1 or TRBD2 (6 bases each). This CDR3 has 14 residues. Between the trimmed V and J ends, which lost 1 base and 5 bases, there was a span of 11 bases. CDR3 region: CASSLEGGWETQYF. The CDR3 DNA follows: TGTGCCAGCAGTTTAGAGGGGGGCTGGGAGACCCAGTACTTC.

This clonotype appeared a few times. The chain has TRBV18 and TRBJ1-2; no definite D call. V dropped 3 bases and J dropped 1 base, with 9 bases sitting between them. The CDR3 contains 14 residues. Germline V lookup: CDR1 KGHSH, CDR2 LQKENI. CDR3 loop: CASSPIRNNYGYTF. The CDR3 region has the DNA TGTGCCAGCTCACCTATCAGAAATAACTATGGCTACACCTTC.

This clonotype was seen only a few times. The CDR3 spells CASSLYSARTSGGAVTEQYF. DNA of the CDR3: TGTGCCAGCAGTTTGTATAGTGCGAGGACTAGCGGGGGGGCAGTAACCGAGCAGTACTTC. The chain couples TRBV28 to TRBJ2-7; the match to TRBD2 covers 15 bases. The CDR3 runs to 20 residues. CDR1 and CDR2 (germline): MDHEN, SYDVKM. V lost 3 bases, J lost 6 bases, and 18 bases stayed unmatched.

This chain uses TRBV6-6 with TRBJ2-7, with 8 bases aligning to TRBD2. Germline CDR1 is MNHNY and CDR2 is SVGAGI (reference sequence). V shed 2 bases, J shed 5 bases, and the junction held 2 bases outside the gene matches. The CDR3 loop spans 13 amino acids. In DNA form, the CDR3 reads TGTGCCAGCAGTTACACGGGGGGGAACGAGCAGTACTTC. It codes for CASSYTGGNEQYF.

V is TRBV2 and J is TRBJ1-5; 9 bases fit TRBD1. V dropped 4 bases and J dropped 7; count of bases not matched to a gene: 5. Germline CDR1 SNHLY, CDR2 FYNNEI. The CDR3 contains 14 residues. CDR3 DNA sequence: TGTGCCAGCAGTGTCGACAGGGGGGCCCAGCCCCAGCATTTT. Protein product: CASSVDRGAQPQHF.

The chain joins TRBV4-3 to TRBJ2-3; TRBD2 agrees at 9 bases. CDR1 LGHNA and CDR2 YSLEER come from the germline V gene. The CDR3 consists of 19 residues. The ends lost 3 bases at V and 5 bases at J; junction bases unmatched: 18. The chain's CDR3 is CASSHDLPEAGGPEDTQYF. The CDR3 bases are TGCGCCAGCAGCCATGACCTACCCGAGGCGGGGGGGCCGGAAGATACGCAGTATTTT.

The chain carries TRBV27 and TRBJ1-3; 9 nucleotides match TRBD1. Looked up from germline, CDR1 is MNHEY and CDR2 is SMNVEV (reference sequence). J lost 2 bases, V lost 7 bases, and 6 bases had no gene match. The CDR3 totals 15 residues. CDR3 in amino acids: CASISDRGPGNTIYF. The CDR3 bases are TGTGCCAGCATCTCGGACAGGGGCCCTGGAAACACCATATATTTT.

The chain couples TRBV7-2 to TRBJ2-7; TRBD1 matches 7 bases. The trim removed 2 bases at V and 4 bases at J, leaving 8 bases unmatched. This CDR3 spans 15 amino acids. Germline CDR1 reads SGHTA; CDR2 reads FQGNSA. CDR3 sequence: CASSLQQGPQYEQYF. DNA for the CDR3: TGTGCCAGCAGCTTACAACAGGGGCCCCAGTACGAGCAGTACTTC. The full variable domain, in which reference TRBV7-2 and TRBJ2-7 provide the parts outside the CDR3, is GAGVSQSPSNKVTEKGKDVELRCDPISGHTALYWYRQSLGQGLEFLIYFQGNSAPDKSGLPSDRFSAERTGGSVSTLTIQRTQQEDSAVYLCASSLQQGPQYEQYFGPGTRLTVT.

This clonotype was seen more than once but under ten times. The gene calls are TRBV27 and TRBJ2-1, with TRBD2 matching over 11 bases. The J call may be wrong; the DNA end is better matched by TRBJ2-7. The CDR3 is 14 amino acids. CDR1 MNHEY and CDR2 SMNVEV come from the germline V gene (reference sequence). Here the CDR3 reads CASSRSGRAYEQYF. In DNA, the CDR3 is TGTGCCAGCAGTCGTAGCGGGAGGGCCTACGAGCAGTACTTC.

This clonotype was detected only a few times. The chain is built from TRBV5-5 and TRBJ1-1; D possibly corresponds to TRBD1 (5 bases). Germline loops: CDR1 SGHKS, CDR2 YYEKEE (reference sequence). The V end was cut by 4 bases, the J end by 0 bases, with 13 bases between. This CDR3 comprises 15 residues. CDR3 loop: CASSKGPNVNTEAFF. The DNA for the CDR3 is TGTGCCAGCAGCAAGGGACCAAACGTGAACACTGAAGCTTTCTTT.

The V gene is TRBV12-3 or TRBV12-4, the J gene TRBJ1-6; the match to TRBD1 covers 7 bases. J gave up 14 bases and V 5 bases, and 12 bases lay outside the gene matches. The CDR3 sequence is 14 residues long. The CDR3 spells CASSLDRIGSTLHF. CDR3 coding DNA: TGTGCCAGCAGTCTGGACAGGATTGGATCGACCCTCCACTTT.

The chain is built from TRBV4-3 and TRBJ1-1; D might be TRBD1 (6 bases). This CDR3 comprises 14 residues. V was trimmed by 0 bases and J by 7 bases, leaving 12 bases between them. Germline CDR1 reads LGHNA; CDR2 reads YSLEER. The DNA for the CDR3 is TGCGCCAGCAGCCAAGATCGGGGGCTCGGTGAAGCTTTCTTT. This sequence encodes CASSQDRGLGEAFF.

The genes are TRBV5-1 and TRBJ2-3; D gene ambiguous. Trimming pared 4 bases from V and 0 bases from J, leaving 12 bases between. The CDR3 contains 15 residues. Germline V gives CDR1 SGHRS, CDR2 YFSETQ. The CDR3 DNA is TGCGCCAGCAGCCCAAATAGCAGGAGCACAGATACGCAGTATTTT. Protein sequence: CASSPNSRSTDTQYF.

The chain links TRBV7-9 to TRBJ2-3, with 11 bases identical to TRBD2. Germline V gene data show CDR1 as SEHNR and CDR2 as FQNEAQ (reference sequence). The CDR3 sequence is 18 residues long. With 2 bases clipped from V and 2 bases from J, the junction kept 9 bases outside the gene matches. CDR3 bases: TGTGCCAGCAGCTTACCTCCCCAACTAGCGGGGGACACAGATACGCAGTATTTT. Amino acid sequence: CASSLPPQLAGDTDTQYF.

V and J are TRBV6-2 or TRBV6-3 and TRBJ2-3; 9 nucleotides align to TRBD1. There are 15 residues in the CDR3. The V gene end was trimmed by 2 bases and the J gene end by 4 bases; junction bases not matched to a gene: 4. Germline CDR1 is MNHEY and CDR2 is SVGEGT. CDR3 bases: TGTGCCAGCAGTTACACAGGGGGCAACGCAGATACGCAGTATTTT. Its translation: CASSYTGGNADTQYF.

This clonotype was counted a few times. One end of the junction is discordant with germline, which a read error may explain. The chain joins TRBV7-7 to TRBJ2-5, with D hard to call. The CDR3 is 13 residues long. Germline V gene lookup returns CDR1 SSHAT and CDR2 FNYEAQ (reference sequence). The CDR3 DNA reads TGTGCTAGCAGTTACAAGTACCAAGAGACCCAGTACTTC. Translated: CASSYKYQETQYF.

This chain connects TRBV24-1 to TRBJ2-3, with D perhaps TRBD1 (5 bases). Germline CDR1 reads KGHDR; CDR2 reads SFDVKD. With 4 bases removed from V and 10 bases from J, the gap between germline ends came to 11 bases. CDR3 length equals 12 residues. For the CDR3, the DNA is TGTGCCACCAGTGAAGGGGCACGAGCGCAGTATTTT. Amino acids: CATSEGARAQYF.

The rearrangement links TRBV7-8 to TRBJ1-5; D perhaps matches TRBD1 (6 bases). Germline-derived CDR1 and CDR2 are SGHVS and FQNEAQ. Deletions cut 3 bases from V and 11 bases from J, with 23 bases between. CDR3 length: 16 amino acids. CDR3 amino acids: CASSFRGAQGSGSQHF. CDR3 DNA: TGTGCCAGCAGCTTTAGGGGTGCCCAGGGGAGCGGGTCCCAGCATTTT.

This clonotype has more than one count but fewer than ten. V gene TRBV28 combines with J gene TRBJ2-1; D remains unclear. CDR1 and CDR2 from the germline V gene are MDHEN and SYDVKM. This CDR3 contains 12 residues. Trimming took 2 bases from V and 9 from J, leaving 8 bases between them. The CDR3 is CASSLLSGEQFF. The CDR3 DNA follows: TGTGCCAGCAGTTTACTGTCCGGTGAGCAGTTCTTC.

V usage is TRBV7-2 and J usage is TRBJ1-5, with a weak D call TRBD1 (6 bases). V shed 6 bases and J shed 4 bases, with 13 bases lying between them. CDR3 size: 14 residues. Germline CDR1 SGHTA, CDR2 FQGNSA. CDR3 in amino acids: CASSPDSANQPQHF. The CDR3 nucleotides are TGTGCCAGCAGTCCGGACAGCGCAAATCAGCCCCAGCATTTT.

The chain is built from TRBV29-1 and TRBJ1-1; D is ambiguous. Germline assignment: CDR1 SQVTM and CDR2 ANQGSEA. V dropped 6 bases and J dropped 2 bases, with 7 bases sitting between them. This CDR3 comprises 11 residues. The CDR3 loop is CSVLDNTEAFF. CDR3 bases: TGCAGCGTCCTTGATAACACTGAAGCTTTCTTT.